This T cell receptor (beta chain) was recorded in a study of blood T cell repertoires in COVID-19. Study information: From T cells, B-cell-depleted T cells, or PBMCs came the material, which was cDNA or gDNA.

Method: immunoSEQ multiplex PCR; TCRdb's copy keeps in-frame clones and lacks some. The sample includes about 330,000 clones, roughly 83% of them seen just once. The receptor's source is a woman aged 50 to 60 with acute or convalescent COVID-19. Sequencing was carried out using peripheral blood.

The CDR3 DNA reads as TGTGCCAGCAGTCTAACTAGCGATGGCACAGATACGCAGTATTTT. This encodes CASSLTSDGTDTQYF. The V call is TRBV28, the J call TRBJ2-3; 7 nucleotides agree with TRBD2. The CDR3 sequence is 15 residues long. Germline values: CDR1 MDHEN, CDR2 SYDVKM. The ends lost 5 bases at V and 1 base at J; junction bases unmatched: 6.